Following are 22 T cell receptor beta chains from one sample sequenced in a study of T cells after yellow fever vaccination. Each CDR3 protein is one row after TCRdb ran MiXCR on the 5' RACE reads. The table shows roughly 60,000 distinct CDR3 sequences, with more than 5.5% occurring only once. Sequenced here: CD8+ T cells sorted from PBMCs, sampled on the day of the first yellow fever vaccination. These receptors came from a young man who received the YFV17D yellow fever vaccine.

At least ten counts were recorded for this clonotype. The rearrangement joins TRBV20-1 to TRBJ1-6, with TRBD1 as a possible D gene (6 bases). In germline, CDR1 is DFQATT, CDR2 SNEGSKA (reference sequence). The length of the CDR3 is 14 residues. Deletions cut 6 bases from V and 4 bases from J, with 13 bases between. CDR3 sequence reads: CSAEGQNYNSPLHF. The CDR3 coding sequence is TGCAGTGCCGAAGGACAGAATTATAATTCACCCCTCCACTTT.

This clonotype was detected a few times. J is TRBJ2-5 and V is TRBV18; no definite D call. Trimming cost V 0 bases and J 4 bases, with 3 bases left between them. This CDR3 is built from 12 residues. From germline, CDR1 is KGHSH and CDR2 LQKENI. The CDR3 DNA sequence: TGTGCCAGCTCACCACCGCGAGAGACCCAGTACTTC. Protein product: CASSPPRETQYF.

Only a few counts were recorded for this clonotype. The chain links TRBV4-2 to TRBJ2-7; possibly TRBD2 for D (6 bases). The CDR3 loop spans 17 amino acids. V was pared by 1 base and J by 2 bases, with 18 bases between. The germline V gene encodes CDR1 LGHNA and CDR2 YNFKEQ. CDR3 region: CASSQVAESEGTYEQYF. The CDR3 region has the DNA TGTGCCAGCAGCCAAGTGGCAGAGTCGGAGGGAACCTACGAGCAGTACTTC.

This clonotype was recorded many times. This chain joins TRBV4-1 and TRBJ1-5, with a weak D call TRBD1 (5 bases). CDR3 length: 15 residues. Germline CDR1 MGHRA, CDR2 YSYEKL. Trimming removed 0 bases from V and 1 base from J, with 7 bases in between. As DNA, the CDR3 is TGCGCCAGCAGCCAAGATTGGGGGAGCAATCAGCCCCAGCATTTT. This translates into CASSQDWGSNQPQHF.

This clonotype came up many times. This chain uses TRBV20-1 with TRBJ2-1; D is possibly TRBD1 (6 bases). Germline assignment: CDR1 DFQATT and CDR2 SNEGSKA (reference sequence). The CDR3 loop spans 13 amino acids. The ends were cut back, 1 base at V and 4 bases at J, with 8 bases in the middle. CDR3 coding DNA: TGCAGTGCTAGAGGGGGGCCATACAATGAGCAGTTCTTC. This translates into CSARGGPYNEQFF.

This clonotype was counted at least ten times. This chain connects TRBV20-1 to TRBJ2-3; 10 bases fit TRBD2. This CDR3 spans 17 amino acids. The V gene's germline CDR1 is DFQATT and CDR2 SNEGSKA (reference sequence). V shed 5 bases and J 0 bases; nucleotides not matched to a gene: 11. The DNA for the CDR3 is TGCAGTGCTGGGGGATCAGCGGGGGGGTCTAGCACAGATACGCAGTATTTT. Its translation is CSAGGSAGGSSTDTQYF.

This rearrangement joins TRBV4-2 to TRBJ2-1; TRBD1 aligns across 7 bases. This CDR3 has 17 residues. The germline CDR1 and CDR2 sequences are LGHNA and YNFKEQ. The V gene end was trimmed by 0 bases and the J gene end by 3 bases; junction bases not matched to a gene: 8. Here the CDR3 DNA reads TGTGCCAGCAGCCAAGAATTCTACAGGGGTGGCTACAATGAGCAGTTCTTC. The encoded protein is CASSQEFYRGGYNEQFF.

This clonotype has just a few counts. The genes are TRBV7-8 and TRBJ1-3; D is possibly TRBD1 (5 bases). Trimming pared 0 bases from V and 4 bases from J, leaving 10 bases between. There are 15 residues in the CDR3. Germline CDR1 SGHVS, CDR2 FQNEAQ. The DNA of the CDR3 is TGTGCCAGCAGCTTAGCGGGGGGGAGGGGAAACACCATATATTTT. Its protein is CASSLAGGRGNTIYF.

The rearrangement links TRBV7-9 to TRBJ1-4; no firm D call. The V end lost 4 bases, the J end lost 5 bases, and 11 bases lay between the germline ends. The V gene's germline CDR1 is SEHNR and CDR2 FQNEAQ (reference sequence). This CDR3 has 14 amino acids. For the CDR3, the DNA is TGTGCCAGCAGCTACATAACCCTAAATGAAAAACTGTTTTTT. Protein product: CASSYITLNEKLFF.

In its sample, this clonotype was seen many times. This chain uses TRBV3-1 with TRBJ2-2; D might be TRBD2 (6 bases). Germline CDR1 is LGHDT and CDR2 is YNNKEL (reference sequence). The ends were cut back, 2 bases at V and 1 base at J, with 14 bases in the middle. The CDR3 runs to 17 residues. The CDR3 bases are TGTGCCAGCAGCCAATACCCCCCCGGGGGGAACACCGGGGAGCTGTTTTTT. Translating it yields CASSQYPPGGNTGELFF. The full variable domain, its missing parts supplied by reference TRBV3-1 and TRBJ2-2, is DTAVSQTPKYLVTQMGNDKSIKCEQNLGHDTMYWYKQDSKKFLKIMFSYNNKELIINETVPNRFSPKSPDKAHLNLHINSLELGDSAVYFCASSQYPPGGNTGELFFGEGSRLTVL.

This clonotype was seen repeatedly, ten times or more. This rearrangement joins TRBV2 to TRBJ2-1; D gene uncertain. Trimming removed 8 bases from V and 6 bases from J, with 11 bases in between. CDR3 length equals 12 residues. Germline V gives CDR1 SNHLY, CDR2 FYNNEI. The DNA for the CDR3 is TGTGCCAGCCTGGGTCACCCCAATGAGCAGTTCTTC. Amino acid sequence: CASLGHPNEQFF.

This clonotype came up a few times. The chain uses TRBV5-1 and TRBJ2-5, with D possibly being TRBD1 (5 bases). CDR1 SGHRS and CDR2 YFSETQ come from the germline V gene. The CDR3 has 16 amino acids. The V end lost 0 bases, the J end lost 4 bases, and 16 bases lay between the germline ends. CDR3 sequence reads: CASSLGFESRVETQYF. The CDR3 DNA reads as TGCGCCAGCAGCTTGGGCTTTGAGAGCAGGGTAGAGACCCAGTACTTC.

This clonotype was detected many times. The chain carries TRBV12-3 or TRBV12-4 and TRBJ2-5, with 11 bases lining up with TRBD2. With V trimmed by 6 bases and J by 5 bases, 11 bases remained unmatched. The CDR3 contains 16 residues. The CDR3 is CASRGETSGVSETQYF. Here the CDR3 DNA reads TGTGCCAGCAGGGGTGAGACTAGCGGGGTATCGGAGACCCAGTACTTC.

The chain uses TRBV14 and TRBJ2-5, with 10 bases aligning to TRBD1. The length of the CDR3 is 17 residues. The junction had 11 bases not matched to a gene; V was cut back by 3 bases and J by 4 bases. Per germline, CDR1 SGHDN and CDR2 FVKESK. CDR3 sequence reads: CASSHRDRGKFRETQYF. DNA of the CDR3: TGTGCCAGCAGCCATAGGGACAGGGGAAAATTCCGAGAGACCCAGTACTTC.

The CDR3 sequence is CARLAGGGNEQFF. CDR3 DNA: TGTGCCAGACTAGCGGGGGGTGGCAATGAGCAGTTCTTC. The chain employs TRBV6-4 and TRBJ2-1; TRBD2 aligns across 12 bases. V shed 9 bases and J 6 bases; nucleotides not matched to a gene: 3. CDR1 MRHNA and CDR2 SNTAGT come from the germline V gene. The CDR3 loop spans 13 amino acids.

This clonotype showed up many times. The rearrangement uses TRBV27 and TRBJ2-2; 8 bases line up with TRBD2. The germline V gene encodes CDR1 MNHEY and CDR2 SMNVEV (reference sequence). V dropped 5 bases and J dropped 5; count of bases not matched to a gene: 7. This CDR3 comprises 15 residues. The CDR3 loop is CASSPGLVGTGELFF. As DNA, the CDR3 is TGTGCCAGCAGTCCGGGACTAGTTGGAACCGGGGAGCTGTTTTTT.

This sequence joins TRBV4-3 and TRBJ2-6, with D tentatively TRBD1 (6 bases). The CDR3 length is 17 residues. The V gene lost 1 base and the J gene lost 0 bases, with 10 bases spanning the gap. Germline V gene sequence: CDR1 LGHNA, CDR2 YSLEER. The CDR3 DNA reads TGCGCCAGCAGCCAAGCGGACAGCAACTCTGGGGCCAACGTCCTGACTTTC. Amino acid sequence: CASSQADSNSGANVLTF.

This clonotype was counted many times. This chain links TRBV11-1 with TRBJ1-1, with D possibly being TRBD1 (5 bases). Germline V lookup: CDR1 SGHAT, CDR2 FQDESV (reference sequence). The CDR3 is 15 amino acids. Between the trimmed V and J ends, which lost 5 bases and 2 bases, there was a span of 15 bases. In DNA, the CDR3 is TGTGCCAGCAGCCCCTGGGAGGGGACCAACACTGAAGCTTTCTTT. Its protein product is CASSPWEGTNTEAFF.

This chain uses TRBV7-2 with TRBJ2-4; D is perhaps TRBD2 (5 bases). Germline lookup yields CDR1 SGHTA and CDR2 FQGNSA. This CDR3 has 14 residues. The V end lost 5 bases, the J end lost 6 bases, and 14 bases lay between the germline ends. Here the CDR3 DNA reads TGTGCCAGCAGCGGAGGCCAGGACCGAAACATTCAGTACTTC. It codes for CASSGGQDRNIQYF.

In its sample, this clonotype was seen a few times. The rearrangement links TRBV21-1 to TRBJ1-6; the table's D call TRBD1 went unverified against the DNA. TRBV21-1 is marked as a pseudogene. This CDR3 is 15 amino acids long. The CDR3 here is CASSGIQGADSPLHF. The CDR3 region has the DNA TGTGCCAGCAGTGGGATTCAAGGGGCGGATTCACCCCTCCACTTT.

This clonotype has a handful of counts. The chain's CDR3 is CASSQEGRGQETQYF. CDR3 bases: TGCGCCAGCAGCCAAGAGGGGCGGGGGCAAGAGACCCAGTACTTC. The V and J genes are TRBV4-1 and TRBJ2-5, with 7 bases matching TRBD2. Germline V gene data show CDR1 as MGHRA and CDR2 as YSYEKL. V lost 0 bases and J lost 2; bases outside the gene matches: 3. The CDR3 loop spans 15 amino acids.

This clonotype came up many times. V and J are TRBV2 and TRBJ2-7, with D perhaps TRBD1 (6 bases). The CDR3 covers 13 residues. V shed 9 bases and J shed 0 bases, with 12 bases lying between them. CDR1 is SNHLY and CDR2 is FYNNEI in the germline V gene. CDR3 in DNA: TGTGCCAGGGACAGACTGATCTCCTACGAGCAGTACTTC. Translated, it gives CARDRLISYEQYF.